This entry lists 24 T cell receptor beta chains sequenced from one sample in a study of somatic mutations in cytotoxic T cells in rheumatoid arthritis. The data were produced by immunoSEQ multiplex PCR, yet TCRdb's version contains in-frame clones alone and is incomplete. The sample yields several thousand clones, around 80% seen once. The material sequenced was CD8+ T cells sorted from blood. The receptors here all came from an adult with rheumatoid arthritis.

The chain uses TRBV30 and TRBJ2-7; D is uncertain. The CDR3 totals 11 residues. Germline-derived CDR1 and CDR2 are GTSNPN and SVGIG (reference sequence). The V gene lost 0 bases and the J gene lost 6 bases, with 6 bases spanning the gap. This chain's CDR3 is CAWSVDLEQYF. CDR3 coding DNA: TGTGCCTGGAGTGTAGATCTCGAGCAGTACTTC.

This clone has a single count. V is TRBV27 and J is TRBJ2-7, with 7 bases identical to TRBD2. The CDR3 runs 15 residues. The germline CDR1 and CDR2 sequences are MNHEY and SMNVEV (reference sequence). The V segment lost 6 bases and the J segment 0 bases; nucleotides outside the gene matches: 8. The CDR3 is CASSPLAGRSYEQYF. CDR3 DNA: TGTGCCAGCAGCCCCTTAGCGGGCCGCTCCTACGAGCAGTACTTC.

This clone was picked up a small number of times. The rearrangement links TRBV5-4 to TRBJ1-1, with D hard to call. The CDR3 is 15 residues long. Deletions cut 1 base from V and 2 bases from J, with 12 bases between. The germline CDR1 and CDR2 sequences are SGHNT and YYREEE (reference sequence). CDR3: CASSLSKQTNTEAFF. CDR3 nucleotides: TGTGCCAGCAGCTTGAGTAAACAGACAAACACTGAAGCTTTCTTT.

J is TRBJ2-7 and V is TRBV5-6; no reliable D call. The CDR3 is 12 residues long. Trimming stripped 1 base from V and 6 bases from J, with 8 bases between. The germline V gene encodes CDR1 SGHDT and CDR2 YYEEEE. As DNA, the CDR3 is TGTGCCAGCAGCTTGTCCCCCGCCGAGCAGTACTTC. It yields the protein CASSLSPAEQYF.

CDR3 sequence (DNA): TGTGCCAGCAGCAGCGGGGCGGGTGGAAACACCATATATTTT. Residues: CASSSGAGGNTIYF. The chain carries TRBV7-9 and TRBJ1-3; a possible D gene is TRBD1 (5 bases). Germline CDR1 and CDR2: SEHNR and FQNEAQ (reference sequence). V lost 5 bases to trimming and J lost 3 bases, with 11 bases between them. The CDR3 totals 14 residues.

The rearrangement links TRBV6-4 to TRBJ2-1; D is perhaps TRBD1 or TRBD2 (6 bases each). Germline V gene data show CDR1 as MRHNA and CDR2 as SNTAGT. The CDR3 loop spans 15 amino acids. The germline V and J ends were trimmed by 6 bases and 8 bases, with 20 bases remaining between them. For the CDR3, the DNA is TGTGCCAGCAGCAACATCCTCACGGGGGCGGATGAGCAGTTCTTC. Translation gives CASSNILTGADEQFF.

The CDR3 DNA reads TGTGCCAGCAGCTTAGGGGCAGGGGTTAAAGATACGCAGTATTTT. Amino acids: CASSLGAGVKDTQYF. The V gene is TRBV11-1, the J gene TRBJ2-3, with D maybe TRBD1 (6 bases). This CDR3 is 15 amino acids long. Trimming stripped 1 base from V and 5 bases from J, with 13 bases between. Germline values: CDR1 SGHAT, CDR2 FQDESV (reference sequence). The full variable domain, in which reference TRBV11-1 and TRBJ2-3 provide the parts outside the CDR3, is EAEVAQSPRYKITEKSQAVAFWCDPISGHATLYWYRQILGQGPELLVQFQDESVVDDSQLPKDRFSAERLKGVDSTLKIQPAELGDSAMYLCASSLGAGVKDTQYFGPGTRLTVL.

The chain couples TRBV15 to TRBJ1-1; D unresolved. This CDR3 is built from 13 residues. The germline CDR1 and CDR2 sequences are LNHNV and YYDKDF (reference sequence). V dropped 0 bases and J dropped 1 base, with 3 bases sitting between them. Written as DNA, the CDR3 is TGTGCCACCAGCAGAGACAGGAACACTGAAGCTTTCTTT. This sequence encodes CATSRDRNTEAFF.

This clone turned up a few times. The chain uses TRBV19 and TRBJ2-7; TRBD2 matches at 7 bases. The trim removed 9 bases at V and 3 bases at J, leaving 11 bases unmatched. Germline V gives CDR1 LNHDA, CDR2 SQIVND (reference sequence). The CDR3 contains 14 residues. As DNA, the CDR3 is TGTGCCAGCTCTGGGGAGGGTAGGAGCTACGAGCAGTACTTC. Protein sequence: CASSGEGRSYEQYF.

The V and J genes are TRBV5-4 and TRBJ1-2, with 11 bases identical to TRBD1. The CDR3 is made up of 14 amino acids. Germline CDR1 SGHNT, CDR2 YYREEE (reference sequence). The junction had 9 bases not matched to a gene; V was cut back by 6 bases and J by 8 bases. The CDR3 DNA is TGTGCCAGCACCTCCCCGGACAGGGGGCCCGGCTACACCTTC. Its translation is CASTSPDRGPGYTF.

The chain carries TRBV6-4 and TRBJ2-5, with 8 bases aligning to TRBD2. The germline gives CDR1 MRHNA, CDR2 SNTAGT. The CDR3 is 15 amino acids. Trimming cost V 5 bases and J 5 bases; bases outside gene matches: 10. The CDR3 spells CASSPSGRGGETQYF. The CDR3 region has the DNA TGTGCCAGCAGTCCCAGCGGGAGAGGGGGGGAGACCCAGTACTTC.

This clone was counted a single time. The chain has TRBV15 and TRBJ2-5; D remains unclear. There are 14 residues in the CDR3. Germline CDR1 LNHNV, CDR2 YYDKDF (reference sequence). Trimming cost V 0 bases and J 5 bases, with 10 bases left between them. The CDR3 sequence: CATSRDVGEETQYF. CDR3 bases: TGTGCCACCAGCAGAGATGTGGGTGAGGAGACCCAGTACTTC.

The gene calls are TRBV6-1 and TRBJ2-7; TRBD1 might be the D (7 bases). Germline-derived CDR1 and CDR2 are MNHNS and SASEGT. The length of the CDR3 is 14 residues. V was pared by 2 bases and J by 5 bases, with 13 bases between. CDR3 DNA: TGTGCCAGCAGTGAACACGTCAGGGGGGACGAGCAGTACTTC. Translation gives CASSEHVRGDEQYF.

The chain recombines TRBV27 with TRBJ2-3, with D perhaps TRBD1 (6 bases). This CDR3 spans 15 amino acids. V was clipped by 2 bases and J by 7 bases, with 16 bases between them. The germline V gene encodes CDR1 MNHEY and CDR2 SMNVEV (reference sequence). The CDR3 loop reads CASSLPSHDRNTQYF. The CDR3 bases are TGTGCCAGCAGTTTACCCTCCCACGACAGGAATACGCAGTATTTT.

The CDR3, as DNA: TGTGCCAGCAGTTTCCGTCCCAGATATAACACCGGGGAGCTGTTTTTT. It encodes CASSFRPRYNTGELFF. This rearrangement joins TRBV28 to TRBJ2-2; D uncertain. The germline V gene has CDR1 MDHEN and CDR2 SYDVKM. The CDR3 totals 16 residues. V was trimmed by 3 bases and J by 2 bases, leaving 13 bases between them.

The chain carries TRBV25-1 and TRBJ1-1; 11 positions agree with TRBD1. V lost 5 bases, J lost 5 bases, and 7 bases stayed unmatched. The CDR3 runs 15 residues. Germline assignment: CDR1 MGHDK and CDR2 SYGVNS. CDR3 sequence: CASSPGQGARTEAFF. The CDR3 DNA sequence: TGTGCCAGCAGTCCTGGACAGGGGGCGCGTACTGAAGCTTTCTTT.

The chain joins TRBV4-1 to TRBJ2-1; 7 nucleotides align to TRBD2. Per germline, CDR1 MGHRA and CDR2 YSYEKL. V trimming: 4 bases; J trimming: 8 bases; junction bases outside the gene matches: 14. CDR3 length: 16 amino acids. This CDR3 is CASSPSGLGEGYEQFF. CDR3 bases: TGCGCCAGCAGCCCTTCCGGGTTGGGGGAGGGCTATGAGCAGTTCTTC.

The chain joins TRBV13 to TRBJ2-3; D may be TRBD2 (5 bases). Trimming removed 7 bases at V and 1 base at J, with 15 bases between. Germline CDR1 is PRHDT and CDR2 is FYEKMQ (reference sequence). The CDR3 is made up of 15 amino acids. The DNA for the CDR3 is TGTGCCAGCACCCACGCCCAGAGGGGCACAGATACGCAGTATTTT. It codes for CASTHAQRGTDTQYF.

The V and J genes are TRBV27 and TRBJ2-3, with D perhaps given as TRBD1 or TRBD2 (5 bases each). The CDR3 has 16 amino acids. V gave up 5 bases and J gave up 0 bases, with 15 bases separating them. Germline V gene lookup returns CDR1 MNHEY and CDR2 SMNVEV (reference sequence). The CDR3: CASSPGTTTSTDTQYF. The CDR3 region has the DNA TGTGCCAGCAGTCCCGGGACGACAACTAGCACAGATACGCAGTATTTT.

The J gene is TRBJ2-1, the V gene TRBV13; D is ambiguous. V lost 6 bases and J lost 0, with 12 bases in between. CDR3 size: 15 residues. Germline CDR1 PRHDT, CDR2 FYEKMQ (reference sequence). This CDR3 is CASSRTDPSYNEQFF. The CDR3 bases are TGTGCCAGCAGTAGGACGGACCCCTCCTACAATGAGCAGTTCTTC.

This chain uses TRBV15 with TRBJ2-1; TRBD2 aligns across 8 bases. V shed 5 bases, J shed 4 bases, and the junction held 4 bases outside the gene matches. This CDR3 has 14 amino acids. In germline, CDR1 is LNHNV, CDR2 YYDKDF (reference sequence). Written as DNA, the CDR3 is TGTGCCACCAGCGTAGCGGGAAGATACAATGAGCAGTTCTTC. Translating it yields CATSVAGRYNEQFF.

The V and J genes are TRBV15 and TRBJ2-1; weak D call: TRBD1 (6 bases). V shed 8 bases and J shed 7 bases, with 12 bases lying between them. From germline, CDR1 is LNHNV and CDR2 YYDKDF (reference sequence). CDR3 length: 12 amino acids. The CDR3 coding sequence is TGTGCCACCGGACAGAGGAGGAATGAGCAGTTCTTC. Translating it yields CATGQRRNEQFF.

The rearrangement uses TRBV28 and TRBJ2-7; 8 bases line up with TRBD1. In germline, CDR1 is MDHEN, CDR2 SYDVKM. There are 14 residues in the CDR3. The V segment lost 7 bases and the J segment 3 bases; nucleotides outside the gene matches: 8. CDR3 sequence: CASTNDRGVYEQYF. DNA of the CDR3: TGTGCCAGCACCAACGACAGGGGAGTCTACGAGCAGTACTTC.

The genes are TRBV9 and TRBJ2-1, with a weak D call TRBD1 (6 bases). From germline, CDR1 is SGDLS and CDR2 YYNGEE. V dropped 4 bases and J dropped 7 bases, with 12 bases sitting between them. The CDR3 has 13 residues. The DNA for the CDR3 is TGTGCCAGCAGCCCCCTAAGGGGGAATGAGCAGTTCTTC. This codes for CASSPLRGNEQFF.